These 9 T cell receptor beta chains were sequenced from one sample in a study of PD-L1 blockade in urothelial cancer. Generated by immunoSEQ multiplex PCR, the TCRdb table keeps only in-frame clones and is missing some. The table shows 100,000 or so clones, with 91% occurring only once. Sequencing used PBMCs, obtained around atezolizumab (anti-PD-L1) treatment. The receptors were sampled from a woman of 80 years or more with urothelial cancer.

The chain recombines TRBV5-1 with TRBJ2-2; weak D call: TRBD1 (5 bases). Deletions cut 0 bases from V and 7 bases from J, with 13 bases between. The CDR3 consists of 15 residues. Per the germline V gene, CDR1 is SGHRS and CDR2 is YFSETQ. The CDR3 nucleotides are TGCGCCAGCAGCTTGGAATTGGGGCGTGTCGGGGAGCTGTTTTTT. Amino acid sequence: CASSLELGRVGELFF.

In its sample, this clone was seen once. V usage is TRBV27 and J usage is TRBJ2-5, with D maybe TRBD1 (5 bases). The V end was cut by 0 bases, the J end by 5 bases, with 10 bases between. From germline, CDR1 is MNHEY and CDR2 SMNVEV (reference sequence). The CDR3 loop spans 14 amino acids. The CDR3 protein is CASSLSAGFETQYF. CDR3 coding DNA: TGTGCCAGCAGTTTATCAGCAGGGTTTGAGACCCAGTACTTC.

The chain is built from TRBV11-2 and TRBJ2-1; the D gene is possibly TRBD1 (5 bases). Deletions cut 0 bases from V and 15 bases from J, with 12 bases between. CDR1 is SGHAT, CDR2 FQNNGV, per germline. This CDR3 contains 12 residues. The CDR3 nucleotides read TGTGCCAGCAGCTTAGATCGGCAGGGTTGGTTCTTC. Protein product: CASSLDRQGWFF.

This chain joins TRBV28 and TRBJ1-5, with 9 bases that match TRBD1. V shed 6 bases and J 6 bases; nucleotides not matched to a gene: 12. This CDR3 spans 16 amino acids. The germline V gene has CDR1 MDHEN and CDR2 SYDVKM. CDR3 amino acids: CASRTLGTGYRQPQHF. Here the CDR3 DNA reads TGTGCCAGCAGGACGCTCGGGACAGGGTATCGTCAGCCCCAGCATTTT.

V usage is TRBV10-3 and J usage is TRBJ2-7, with D possibly being TRBD2 (5 bases). The length of the CDR3 is 11 residues. Trimming stripped 8 bases from V and 7 bases from J, with 12 bases between. The V gene's germline CDR1 is ENHRY and CDR2 SYGVKD. In DNA form, the CDR3 reads TGTGCCATCCGGGGTAGTGGGGAGCAGTACTTC. It yields the protein CAIRGSGEQYF.

V usage is TRBV2 and J usage is TRBJ2-3; 16 bases map to TRBD2. This CDR3 is built from 18 residues. Losses at the gene ends were 4 bases for V and 3 bases for J; bases not matched to a gene: 7. Germline V gene lookup returns CDR1 SNHLY and CDR2 FYNNEI. The CDR3 loop is CASSGSPGLAGGTDTQYF. The CDR3 DNA sequence: TGTGCCAGCAGTGGAAGTCCGGGACTAGCGGGAGGGACAGATACGCAGTATTTT.

The chain recombines TRBV6-1 with TRBJ2-1; tentative D call: TRBD2 (6 bases). Germline CDR1 is MNHNS and CDR2 is SASEGT. The CDR3 has 15 amino acids. Trimming shortened V by 6 bases and J by 7 bases, and 19 bases separated the two germline ends. DNA of the CDR3: TGTGCCAGCAGGGACGGCGGGATAATTCGGAATGAGCAGTTCTTC. Its protein product is CASRDGGIIRNEQFF.

V gene TRBV19 combines with J gene TRBJ1-2, with TRBD1 identical over 8 bases. With V trimmed by 7 bases and J by 7 bases, 14 bases remained unmatched. The CDR3 runs 15 residues. CDR1 LNHDA and CDR2 SQIVND come from the germline V gene (reference sequence). CDR3 amino acids: CASTVGQAIGAGYTF. CDR3 bases: TGTGCCAGTACCGTGGGACAGGCGATTGGGGCTGGCTACACCTTC. The whole variable domain, remainder taken from reference TRBV19 and TRBJ1-2, is DGGITQSPKYLFRKEGQNVTLSCEQNLNHDAMYWYRQDPGQGLRLIYYSQIVNDFQKGDIAEGYSVSREKKESFPLTVTSAQKNPTAFYLCASTVGQAIGAGYTFGSGTRLTVV.

The chain recombines TRBV7-6 with TRBJ2-1; maybe TRBD2 (5 bases). Germline loops: CDR1 SGHVS, CDR2 FNYEAQ. V shed 1 base and J shed 3 bases, with 10 bases lying between them. CDR3 length equals 15 residues. The CDR3 here is CASSLESGSYNEQFF. In nucleotides, the CDR3 is TGTGCCAGCAGCTTAGAAAGTGGGAGCTACAATGAGCAGTTCTTC.